The clone carrying this T cell receptor beta chain was counted a few times. The data are from a study of blood T cell repertoires in COVID-19. For the study at large: Both acute and convalescent COVID-19 samples were obtained from the United States, Italy and Spain.

Authors' processing steps: Estimation of nucleated cell counts was performed using reference gene primer amplification. Generated by immunoSEQ multiplex PCR, the TCRdb table keeps only in-frame clones and is missing some. Clonal size and the V and J genes are those of that table, whereas D and trimming came from the DNA. There are 250,000 to 350,000 clones in the sample; approximately 91% occur only once, and under 15% lies in the top ten. Sequencing was done on a sample of peripheral blood. This TCR was sampled from a woman aged 55-70 years with acute or convalescent COVID-19.

In nucleotides, the CDR3 is TGTGCCAGTGCGAGCCCGCGCCGCAATCAGCCCCAGCATTTT. Amino acid sequence: CASASPRRNQPQHF. The chain joins TRBV19 to TRBJ1-5, with unresolved D. The CDR3 has 14 amino acids. Germline V CDR1 and CDR2: LNHDA, SQIVND (reference sequence). V was clipped by 8 bases and J by 2 bases, with 13 bases between them.